A single sample is the source of the 5 T cell receptor beta chains below, sequenced in a study of T cells in Graves' hyperthyroidism and ophthalmopathy. The CDR3 regions of TCR beta were amplified from RNA transcripts. Initially, a first-round RT-PCR of the TCR CDR3 employed the HTBI primer set. TCRdb used MiXCR to reprocess the multiplex PCR reads, holding one entry per CDR3 protein. The sample shows about 640,000 distinct CDR3 sequences, less than 25% of them seen only once. Material: blood. These receptors were taken from a man younger than 40 with Graves' ophthalmopathy.

This clonotype has at least ten counts. This chain uses TRBV2 with TRBJ1-1; TRBD1 agrees at 7 bases. With 10 bases clipped from V and 4 bases from J, the junction kept 6 bases outside the gene matches. The CDR3 has 12 residues. Germline CDR1 and CDR2: SNHLY and FYNNEI. The chain's CDR3 is CATRTGGTEAFF. The DNA of the CDR3 is TGTGCCACCAGGACAGGAGGCACTGAAGCTTTCTTT.

Ten or more counts support this clonotype. The chain recombines TRBV7-8 with TRBJ2-3; D perhaps matches TRBD2 (6 bases). This CDR3 region has 16 residues. V was pared by 5 bases and J by 5 bases, with 20 bases between. Germline loops: CDR1 SGHVS, CDR2 FQNEAQ. CDR3: CASSPYTTRAGDTQYF. CDR3 bases: TGTGCCAGCAGCCCATACACGACTAGAGCGGGAGATACGCAGTATTTT. The full variable domain, with the rest looked up from reference TRBV7-8 and TRBJ2-3, is GAGVSQSPRYKVAKRGQDVALRCDPISGHVSLFWYQQALGQGPEFLTYFQNEAQLDKSGLPSDRFFAERPEGSVSTLKIQRTQQEDSAVYLCASSPYTTRAGDTQYFGPGTRLTVL.

This clonotype was seen many times. The chain recombines TRBV28 with TRBJ1-3; weak D call: TRBD1 (6 bases). There are 15 residues in the CDR3. The V gene's germline CDR1 is MDHEN and CDR2 SYDVKM. The V gene lost 8 bases and the J gene lost 0 bases, with 14 bases spanning the gap. In DNA form, the CDR3 reads TGTGCCAGCGGAAGGGGGGACAACTCTGGAAACACCATATATTTT. Translation gives CASGRGDNSGNTIYF.

The CDR3 sequence: CASSTGGAYNEQFF. The CDR3 nucleotides are TGTGCCAGCAGCACAGGGGGCGCCTACAATGAGCAGTTCTTC. The rearrangement uses TRBV28 and TRBJ2-1, with 9 bases matching TRBD1. J was trimmed by 2 bases and V by 6 bases; bases with no gene match: 2. Germline lookup yields CDR1 MDHEN and CDR2 SYDVKM. This CDR3 is 14 amino acids long. Drawing the rest from reference TRBV28 and TRBJ2-1, the complete variable domain is DVKVTQSSRYLVKRTGEKVFLECVQDMDHENMFWYRQDPGLGLRLIYFSYDVKMKEKGDIPEGYSVSREKKERFSLILESASTNQTSMYLCASSTGGAYNEQFFGPGTRLTVL.

Written as DNA, the CDR3 is TGTGCCAGCAGGCCGGGACTAGCGGGAGGGCCGGTTGTAATTTATGAGCAGTTCTTC. This gives the protein CASRPGLAGGPVVIYEQFF. The chain joins TRBV6-2 or TRBV6-3 to TRBJ2-1; 16 nucleotides agree with TRBD2. The V gene end was trimmed by 6 bases and the J gene end by 8 bases; junction bases not matched to a gene: 16. CDR3 length: 19 residues. The germline CDR1 and CDR2 sequences are MNHEY and SVGEGT.